The source of this TCR beta chain is a study of blood T cell repertoires in COVID-19. Overall study context: Acute and convalescent COVID-19 specimens originated in the United States, Italy and Spain.

CDR3 length: 13 amino acids. V lost 4 bases, J lost 3 bases, and 7 bases lay in between. Some clones are missing from TCRdb's copy, which holds only in-frame ones; the method was immunoSEQ multiplex PCR. The top ten hold 16% of the sample, which has about 110,000 clones, roughly four fifths seen once. The sequencing input was peripheral blood. The clonotype comes from a woman aged 60-70 years with acute or convalescent COVID-19. The rearrangement uses TRBV12-3 or TRBV12-4 and TRBJ1-5; D remains ambiguous. The CDR3 protein is CASSWEFNQPQHF. The CDR3 coding sequence is TGTGCCAGCAGTTGGGAGTTCAATCAGCCCCAGCATTTT.